The source of this T cell receptor (beta chain) is a study of tumor and adjacent non-tumor tissue in lung cancer. Background on the study: Patients comprised about a dozen adenocarcinoma, 2 squamous cell carcinoma and 1 small cell lung cancer. Regarding the study as a whole: In normal lung, the top 100 clones were significantly more dominant than in tumor. Tumor TCR diversity, when higher, was linked to shorter survival.

V lost 3 bases and J 7 bases, leaving 19 bases between the germline ends. The germline gives CDR1 MNHEY, CDR2 SVGAGI. The CDR3 consists of 15 residues. TCRbeta libraries were built with three rounds of nested PCR, modified from ARM-PCR. MiXCR, applied by TCRdb to the multiplex PCR reads, yields one record per CDR3 protein. The repertoire holds 77,000 or so distinct CDR3 sequences, with 76% as singletons. There are a few counts of this clonotype. Its specificity is unknown. RNA was extracted from bulk tissue without any cell sorting. The normal lung tissue was taken more than 3 cm from the tumor edge. Chemotherapy-naive patients with new lung cancer underwent thoracic surgery in China, August–late 2014.

The sequence came from an older man with non-small cell lung cancer. Sequenced material: distant non-tumor lung tissue. This chain connects TRBV6-5 to TRBJ2-7; D may match TRBD1 or TRBD2 (5 bases each). CDR3 sequence: CASSYTTGTPMEQYF. As DNA, the CDR3 is TGTGCCAGCAGTTATACGACTGGGACCCCTATGGAGCAGTACTTC.